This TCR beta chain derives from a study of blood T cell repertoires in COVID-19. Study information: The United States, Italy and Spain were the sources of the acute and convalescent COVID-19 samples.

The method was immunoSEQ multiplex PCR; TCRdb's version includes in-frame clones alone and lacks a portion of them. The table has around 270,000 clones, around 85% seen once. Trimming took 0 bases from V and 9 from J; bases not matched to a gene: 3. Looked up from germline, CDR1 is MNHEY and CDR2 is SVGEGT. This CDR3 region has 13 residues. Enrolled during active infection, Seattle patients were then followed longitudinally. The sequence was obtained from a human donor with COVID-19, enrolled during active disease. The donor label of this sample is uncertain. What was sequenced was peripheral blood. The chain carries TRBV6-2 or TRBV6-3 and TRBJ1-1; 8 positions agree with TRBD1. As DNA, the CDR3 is TGTGCCAGCAGTTACTCGCAGGGGGCAAAAGCTTTCTTT. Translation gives CASSYSQGAKAFF.